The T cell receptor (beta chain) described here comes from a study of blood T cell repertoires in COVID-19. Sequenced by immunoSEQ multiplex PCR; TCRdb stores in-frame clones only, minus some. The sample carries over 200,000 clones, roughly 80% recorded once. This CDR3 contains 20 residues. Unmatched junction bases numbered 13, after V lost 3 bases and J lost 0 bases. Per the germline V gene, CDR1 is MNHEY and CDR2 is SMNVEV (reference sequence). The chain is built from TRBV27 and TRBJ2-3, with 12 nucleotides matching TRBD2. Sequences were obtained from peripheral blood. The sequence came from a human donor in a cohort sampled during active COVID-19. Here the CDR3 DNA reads TGTGCCAGCAGTTTTCGGGCTAGCGGGAGGGGGGGAACTAGCACAGATACGCAGTATTTT. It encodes CASSFRASGRGGTSTDTQYF.